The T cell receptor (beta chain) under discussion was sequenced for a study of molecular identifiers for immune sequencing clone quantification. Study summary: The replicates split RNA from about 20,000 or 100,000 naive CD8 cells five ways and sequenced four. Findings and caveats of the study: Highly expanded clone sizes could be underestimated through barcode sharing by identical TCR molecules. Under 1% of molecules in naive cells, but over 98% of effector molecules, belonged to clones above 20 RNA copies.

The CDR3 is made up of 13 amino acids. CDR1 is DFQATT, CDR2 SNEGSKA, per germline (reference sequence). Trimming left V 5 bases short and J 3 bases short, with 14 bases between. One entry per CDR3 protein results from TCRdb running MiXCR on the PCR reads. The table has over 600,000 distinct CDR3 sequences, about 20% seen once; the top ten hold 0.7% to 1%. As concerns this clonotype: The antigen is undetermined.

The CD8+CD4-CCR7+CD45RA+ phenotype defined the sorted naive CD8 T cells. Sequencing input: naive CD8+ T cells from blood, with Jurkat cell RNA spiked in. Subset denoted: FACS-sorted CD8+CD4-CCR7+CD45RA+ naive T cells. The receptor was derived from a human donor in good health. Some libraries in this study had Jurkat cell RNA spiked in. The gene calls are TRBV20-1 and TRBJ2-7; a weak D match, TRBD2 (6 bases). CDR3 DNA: TGCAGTGCTGCTGGGGGGACGTTCTACGAGCAGTACTTC. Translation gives CSAAGGTFYEQYF.